The 25 T cell receptor beta chains given below trace back to one sample, sequenced in a study of CD8 T cells in Susac syndrome. cDNA came from around 0.54 to 1 ug RNA primed by random hexamers. Using its own MiXCR run on the immunoSEQ multiplex PCR reads, TCRdb lists one record per CDR3 protein. The sample consists of about 150,000 distinct CDR3 sequences, 95% to 96% of them appearing once. The sequencing sample was made of CD4+ T cells from PBMCs. These receptors all come from a human donor with Susac syndrome.

The genes are TRBV7-2 and TRBJ2-5, with no clear D. The V and J ends lost 5 bases and 4 bases respectively, with 8 bases between them. Per germline, CDR1 SGHTA and CDR2 FQGNSA. There are 12 residues in the CDR3. This CDR3 is CASSPPSETQYF. In DNA form, the CDR3 reads TGTGCCAGCAGCCCTCCCTCAGAGACCCAGTACTTC.

The chain uses TRBV30 and TRBJ1-5, with unresolved D. In germline, CDR1 is GTSNPN, CDR2 SVGIG (reference sequence). The CDR3 spans 13 residues. V lost 1 base to trimming and J lost 5 bases, with 9 bases between them. The CDR3 DNA follows: TGTGCCTGGAGTGCCGGTGGCGATCAGCCCCAGCATTTT. Its protein product is CAWSAGGDQPQHF.

This chain joins TRBV5-4 and TRBJ2-5; TRBD1 aligns across 10 bases. The junction had 3 bases not matched to a gene; V was cut back by 5 bases and J by 5 bases. The V gene's germline CDR1 is SGHNT and CDR2 YYREEE (reference sequence). There are 13 residues in the CDR3. This CDR3 reads CASSRDRGETQYF. The DNA for the CDR3 is TGTGCCAGCAGTAGGGACAGGGGTGAGACCCAGTACTTC.

The V and J genes are TRBV28 and TRBJ2-1; tentative D call: TRBD2 (6 bases). The V gene lost 3 bases and the J gene lost 7 bases, with 13 bases spanning the gap. The CDR3 length is 14 residues. Germline V lookup: CDR1 MDHEN, CDR2 SYDVKM. The CDR3 spells CASSFTGARNEQFF. The CDR3 DNA reads TGTGCCAGCAGTTTTACGGGAGCGCGGAATGAGCAGTTCTTC.

The CDR3: CASNESGGIQPQHF. The DNA for the CDR3 is TGTGCCAGCAACGAATCGGGCGGGATTCAGCCCCAGCATTTT. The rearrangement joins TRBV28 to TRBJ1-5; D call uncertain. The length of the CDR3 is 14 residues. V was cut by 7 bases and J by 6 bases, with 16 bases left in between. Germline loops: CDR1 MDHEN, CDR2 SYDVKM. Drawing the rest from reference TRBV28 and TRBJ1-5, the complete variable domain is DVKVTQSSRYLVKRTGEKVFLECVQDMDHENMFWYRQDPGLGLRLIYFSYDVKMKEKGDIPEGYSVSREKKERFSLILESASTNQTSMYLCASNESGGIQPQHFGDGTRLSIL.

The chain couples TRBV5-1 to TRBJ2-5; the D is unclear. This CDR3 region has 14 residues. In germline, CDR1 is SGHRS, CDR2 YFSETQ. V was shortened by 0 bases and J by 0 bases, with 6 bases between the two germline ends. In DNA, the CDR3 is TGCGCCAGCAGCTTGGTGCCAGACCAAGAGACCCAGTACTTC. Protein product: CASSLVPDQETQYF.

The rearrangement uses TRBV10-3 and TRBJ2-5; D gene unclear. CDR3 length: 13 amino acids. V shed 8 bases and J shed 5 bases, with 15 bases lying between them. Germline V gene sequence: CDR1 ENHRY, CDR2 SYGVKD. The CDR3 sequence: CAISDGRAETQYF. The DNA of the CDR3 is TGTGCCATCTCAGACGGTCGCGCGGAGACCCAGTACTTC.

The V call is TRBV20-1, the J call TRBJ2-1; tentative D call: TRBD2 (6 bases). Between the trimmed V and J ends, which lost 5 bases and 8 bases, there was a span of 13 bases. CDR3 length: 12 amino acids. From germline, CDR1 is DFQATT and CDR2 SNEGSKA (reference sequence). CDR3 protein: CSAWGERDEQFF. The CDR3 DNA sequence: TGCAGTGCTTGGGGGGAGCGGGATGAGCAGTTCTTC.

The chain couples TRBV3-1 to TRBJ2-7; TRBD1 is a possible D gene (6 bases). V lost 1 base, J lost 3 bases, and 13 bases lay in between. The CDR3 consists of 15 residues. In germline, CDR1 is LGHDT, CDR2 YNNKEL (reference sequence). CDR3 coding DNA: TGTGCCAGCAGCCAAGCTCCGGGGACAATCTACGAGCAGTACGTC. Translating gives CASSQAPGTIYEQYV.

This clonotype was detected only once. Written as DNA, the CDR3 is TGTGCCAGCATTACCCCCGGGGGGGTAGGCTACACCTTC. The encoded protein is CASITPGGVGYTF. The chain couples TRBV28 to TRBJ1-2; a weak D match, TRBD1 (5 bases). CDR3 length: 13 amino acids. Trimming removed 7 bases from V and 8 bases from J, with 17 bases in between. Germline V lookup: CDR1 MDHEN, CDR2 SYDVKM.

Here the CDR3 DNA reads TGCGCCAGCAGCCTGTCGACAGCGAACACCGGGGAGCTGTTTTTT. Its translation is CASSLSTANTGELFF. V and J are TRBV5-1 and TRBJ2-2; D may be TRBD1 (5 bases). V was clipped by 4 bases and J by 0 bases, with 10 bases between them. This CDR3 spans 15 amino acids. Germline CDR1 SGHRS, CDR2 YFSETQ.

The chain recombines TRBV29-1 with TRBJ2-1, with TRBD2 matching over 8 bases. The CDR3 is 13 residues long. V lost 7 bases and J lost 7; bases outside the gene matches: 9. CDR1 SQVTM and CDR2 ANQGSEA come from the germline V gene. CDR3 bases: TGCAGCGGGGGACTAGGAACTGATAATGAGCAGTTCTTC. It translates to CSGGLGTDNEQFF.

This chain connects TRBV9 to TRBJ2-5, with 12 bases that match TRBD2. The junction had 16 bases not matched to a gene; V was cut back by 1 base and J by 3 bases. Germline V lookup: CDR1 SGDLS, CDR2 YYNGEE. This CDR3 is 20 amino acids long. DNA for the CDR3: TGTGCCAGCAGCGTACATGCTAGCGGGGGGGCGCGGAAAGTTGAAGAGACCCAGTACTTC. Protein sequence: CASSVHASGGARKVEETQYF.

This rearrangement joins TRBV6-6 to TRBJ2-3, with a possible D match to TRBD1 (5 bases). The V gene's germline CDR1 is MNHNY and CDR2 SVGAGI (reference sequence). The CDR3 spans 16 residues. V was trimmed by 6 bases and J by 1 base, leaving 17 bases between them. The CDR3 nucleotides are TGTGCCAGCAGCCCTCCCTCCAGGGTGGGCACAGATACGCAGTATTTT. Translation gives CASSPPSRVGTDTQYF.

This sequence joins TRBV20-1 and TRBJ2-1; 7 bases are a match to TRBD2. J gave up 6 bases and V 3 bases, and 23 bases lay outside the gene matches. CDR3 length equals 19 residues. Germline V CDR1 and CDR2: DFQATT, SNEGSKA (reference sequence). Here the CDR3 DNA reads TGCAGTGCTAGGGCCCTGGGGGGGGTAGCCCCGGCGGGGCGCAATGAGCAGTTCTTC. Translating it yields CSARALGGVAPAGRNEQFF.

J is TRBJ1-5 and V is TRBV19; 9 bases line up with TRBD1. CDR3 length: 14 amino acids. V shed 5 bases and J 6 bases; nucleotides not matched to a gene: 5. Germline lookup yields CDR1 LNHDA and CDR2 SQIVND (reference sequence). CDR3 sequence reads: CASSSTGGGQPQHF. CDR3 DNA sequence: TGTGCCAGTAGTTCCACAGGGGGCGGTCAGCCCCAGCATTTT.

This rearrangement joins TRBV9 to TRBJ2-5, with D maybe TRBD1 (5 bases). The germline CDR1 and CDR2 sequences are SGDLS and YYNGEE. Between the trimmed V and J ends, which lost 4 bases and 5 bases, there was a span of 18 bases. This CDR3 contains 15 residues. This CDR3 reads CASSFGQGREETQYF. CDR3 DNA: TGTGCCAGCAGCTTCGGCCAGGGTAGAGAGGAGACCCAGTACTTC. The full variable domain, rest sourced from reference TRBV9 and TRBJ2-5, is DSGVTQTPKHLITATGQRVTLRCSPRSGDLSVYWYQQSLDQGLQFLIQYYNGEERAKGNILERFSAQQFPDLHSELNLSSLELGDSALYFCASSFGQGREETQYFGPGTRLLVL.

This sequence joins TRBV6-5 and TRBJ2-3, with TRBD1 as a possible D gene (6 bases). This CDR3 has 14 amino acids. Germline V gene data show CDR1 as MNHEY and CDR2 as SVGAGI. The ends were cut back, 6 bases at V and 2 bases at J, with 12 bases in the middle. As DNA, the CDR3 is TGTGCCAGCAGGACCATGGGGGCCACAGATACGCAGTATTTT. This translates into CASRTMGATDTQYF.

This chain connects TRBV2 to TRBJ2-6, with unresolved D. The germline V gene encodes CDR1 SNHLY and CDR2 FYNNEI. The V gene lost 5 bases and the J gene lost 4 bases, with 15 bases spanning the gap. The CDR3 length is 16 residues. The CDR3 region has the DNA TGTGCCAGCAGTTATGGGTCTACGGCAGGGGCCAACGTCCTGACTTTC. Amino acid sequence: CASSYGSTAGANVLTF.

The chain joins TRBV12-3 or TRBV12-4 to TRBJ1-4; 7 nucleotides agree with TRBD1. V shed 4 bases and J 4 bases; nucleotides not matched to a gene: 18. There are 19 residues in the CDR3. The chain's CDR3 is CASSSPLTGAGQLNEKLFF. In nucleotides, the CDR3 is TGTGCCAGCAGTTCTCCACTTACCGGAGCGGGACAGCTTAATGAAAAACTGTTTTTT.

V usage is TRBV7-2 and J usage is TRBJ1-5; 11 bases line up with TRBD1. Trimming cost V 6 bases and J 5 bases; bases outside gene matches: 6. Germline V gene sequence: CDR1 SGHTA, CDR2 FQGNSA. The length of the CDR3 is 15 residues. The CDR3 region is CASSRRGQGDQPQHF. The CDR3 region has the DNA TGTGCCAGCAGTCGTAGGGGACAGGGGGATCAGCCCCAGCATTTT.

This clonotype was seen a few times. This chain uses TRBV12-3 or TRBV12-4 with TRBJ2-7; 8 bases map to TRBD2. The CDR3 has 15 residues. V shed 3 bases and J 0 bases; nucleotides not matched to a gene: 4. CDR3 protein: CASSLGSGISYEQYF. The CDR3 DNA reads TGTGCCAGCAGTTTGGGTAGCGGGATCTCCTACGAGCAGTACTTC.

This chain connects TRBV20-1 to TRBJ1-1; perhaps TRBD1 as D (5 bases). The germline CDR1 and CDR2 sequences are DFQATT and SNEGSKA (reference sequence). V was trimmed by 7 bases and J by 4 bases, leaving 16 bases between them. The CDR3 length is 13 residues. For the CDR3, the DNA is TGCAGTGTCTACGGTGGGGGGGGCACTGAAGCTTTCTTT. The encoded protein is CSVYGGGGTEAFF.

This sequence joins TRBV20-1 and TRBJ2-5; TRBD2 matches 7 bases. Losses at the gene ends were 6 bases for V and 5 bases for J; bases not matched to a gene: 6. This CDR3 has 12 residues. Germline CDR1 and CDR2: DFQATT and SNEGSKA (reference sequence). The CDR3 DNA is TGCAGTGCCCAAGCGGGGCGGGAGACCCAGTACTTC. Amino acid sequence: CSAQAGRETQYF.

The chain couples TRBV29-1 to TRBJ2-4; the match to TRBD2 covers 9 bases. The germline V gene has CDR1 SQVTM and CDR2 ANQGSEA. V lost 3 bases to trimming and J lost 6 bases; unmatched junction nucleotides: 6. This CDR3 region has 14 residues. CDR3 bases: TGCAGCGTTGAGGGCCTAGCGGGGCCAAACATTCAGTACTTC. Protein product: CSVEGLAGPNIQYF.